Below, 8 T cell receptor beta chains from the same sample are listed, as sequenced in a study of blood T cell repertoires in COVID-19. The repertoire was sequenced with immunoSEQ multiplex PCR; TCRdb's copy has only in-frame clones and lacks some. The sample lists roughly 400,000 clones, roughly 90% occurring once. The sample comprised PBMCs or T cells enriched from blood (not recorded which). Receptors originate from a woman under 30 who had been exposed to COVID-19.

The CDR3 reads CASKSSGPEQFF. The CDR3 bases are TGTGCCAGCAAGTCTAGCGGTCCTGAGCAGTTCTTC. The J gene is TRBJ2-1, the V gene TRBV6-5, with TRBD2 matching over 7 bases. CDR3 length: 12 amino acids. From germline, CDR1 is MNHEY and CDR2 SVGAGI. Trimming at V came to 7 bases and at J to 9 bases, leaving 6 bases not matched to a gene.

The chain links TRBV7-8 to TRBJ2-1, with 10 bases matching TRBD2. Per the germline V gene, CDR1 is SGHVS and CDR2 is FQNEAQ. The CDR3 has 14 residues. The trim removed 4 bases at V and 5 bases at J, leaving 2 bases unmatched. The CDR3 DNA follows: TGTGCCAGCAGCTCTAGCGGGGGCAACAATGAGCAGTTCTTC. It yields the protein CASSSSGGNNEQFF.

The rearrangement links TRBV29-1 to TRBJ1-1; D is undetermined. This CDR3 is built from 12 residues. The germline gives CDR1 SQVTM, CDR2 ANQGSEA. V lost 8 bases and J lost 1, with 11 bases in between. The DNA of the CDR3 is TGCAGCTTCCTTCGCGGGAACACTGAAGCTTTCTTT. This sequence encodes CSFLRGNTEAFF.

The rearrangement uses TRBV10-2 and TRBJ1-1; TRBD1 might be the D (5 bases). The CDR3 is 14 amino acids. V was clipped by 1 base and J by 10 bases, with 16 bases between them. Germline assignment: CDR1 WSHSY and CDR2 SAAADI. The DNA for the CDR3 is TGCGCCAGCAGTGAGTTGTCTCCGGGGGTGAGAGCTTTCTTT. It specifies CASSELSPGVRAFF.

The chain joins TRBV2 to TRBJ2-5; 8 positions match TRBD2. From germline, CDR1 is SNHLY and CDR2 FYNNEI. The junction had 9 bases not matched to a gene; V was cut back by 8 bases and J by 1 base. The CDR3 length is 15 residues. The CDR3 loop is CASVQGSGGQETQYF. As DNA, the CDR3 is TGTGCCAGCGTCCAGGGAAGCGGGGGCCAAGAGACCCAGTACTTC. Using reference TRBV2 and TRBJ2-5 for the parts outside the CDR3, the full variable domain is EPEVTQTPSHQVTQMGQEVILRCVPISNHLYFYWYRQILGQKVEFLVSFYNNEISEKSEIFDDQFSVERPDGSNFTLKIRSTKLEDSAMYFCASVQGSGGQETQYFGPGTRLLVL.

The chain carries TRBV30 and TRBJ1-3, with unresolved D. The ends were cut back, 3 bases at V and 7 bases at J, with 19 bases in the middle. Per the germline V gene, CDR1 is GTSNPN and CDR2 is SVGIG (reference sequence). CDR3 length: 15 amino acids. The CDR3 coding sequence is TGTGCCTGGAGCCAAAGGCCCGAGGGAGGGAACACCATATATTTT. Translating it yields CAWSQRPEGGNTIYF.

The gene calls are TRBV28 and TRBJ2-6; D is perhaps TRBD2 (6 bases). V dropped 4 bases and J dropped 0 bases, with 13 bases sitting between them. CDR3 length: 17 amino acids. Germline CDR1 and CDR2: MDHEN and SYDVKM. CDR3 bases: TGTGCCAGCAGTTCCGATGGAGGGATCTCTGGGGCCAACGTCCTGACTTTC. Its protein is CASSSDGGISGANVLTF. Filled out from reference TRBV28 and TRBJ2-6, the complete variable domain reads DVKVTQSSRYLVKRTGEKVFLECVQDMDHENMFWYRQDPGLGLRLIYFSYDVKMKEKGDIPEGYSVSREKKERFSLILESASTNQTSMYLCASSSDGGISGANVLTFGAGSRLTVL.

The chain couples TRBV2 to TRBJ2-7; 11 positions agree with TRBD2. The length of the CDR3 is 14 residues. Germline CDR1 reads SNHLY; CDR2 reads FYNNEI. V lost 7 bases, J lost 2 bases, and 4 bases stayed unmatched. The CDR3 DNA reads as TGTGCCAGCACCCTGGGACTAGCGGCCTACGAGCAGTACTTC. This translates into CASTLGLAAYEQYF.